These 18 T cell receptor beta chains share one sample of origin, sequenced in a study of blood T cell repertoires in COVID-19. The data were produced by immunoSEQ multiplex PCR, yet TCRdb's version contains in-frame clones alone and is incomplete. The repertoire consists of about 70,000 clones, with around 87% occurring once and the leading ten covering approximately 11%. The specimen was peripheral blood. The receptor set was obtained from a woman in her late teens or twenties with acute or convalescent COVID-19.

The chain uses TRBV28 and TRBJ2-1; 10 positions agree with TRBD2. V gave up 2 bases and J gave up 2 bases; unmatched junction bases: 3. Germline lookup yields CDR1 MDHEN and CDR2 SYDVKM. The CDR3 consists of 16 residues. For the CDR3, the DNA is TGTGCCAGCAGTTTAACTAGCGGGGCAACCTACAATGAGCAGTTCTTC. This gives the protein CASSLTSGATYNEQFF. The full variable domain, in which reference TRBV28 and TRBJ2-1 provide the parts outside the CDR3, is DVKVTQSSRYLVKRTGEKVFLECVQDMDHENMFWYRQDPGLGLRLIYFSYDVKMKEKGDIPEGYSVSREKKERFSLILESASTNQTSMYLCASSLTSGATYNEQFFGPGTRLTVL.

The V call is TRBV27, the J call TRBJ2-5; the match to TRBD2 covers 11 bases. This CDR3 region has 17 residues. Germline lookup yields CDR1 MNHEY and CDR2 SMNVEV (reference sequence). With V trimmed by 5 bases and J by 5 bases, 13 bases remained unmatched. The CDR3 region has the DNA TGTGCCAGCAGTCTTCCCAAAGTAGCGGGAGGGTATGAGACCCAGTACTTC. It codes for CASSLPKVAGGYETQYF.

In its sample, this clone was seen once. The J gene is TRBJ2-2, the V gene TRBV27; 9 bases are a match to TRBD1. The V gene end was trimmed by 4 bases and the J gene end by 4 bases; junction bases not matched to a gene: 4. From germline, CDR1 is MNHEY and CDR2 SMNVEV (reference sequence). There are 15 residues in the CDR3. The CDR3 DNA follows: TGTGCCAGCAGTTCTGGACAGGGGTTCACCGGGGAGCTGTTTTTT. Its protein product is CASSSGQGFTGELFF.

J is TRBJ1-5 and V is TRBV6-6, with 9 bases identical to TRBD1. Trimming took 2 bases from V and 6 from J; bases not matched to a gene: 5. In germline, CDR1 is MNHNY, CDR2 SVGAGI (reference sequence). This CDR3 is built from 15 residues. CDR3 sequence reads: CASSYTGQGFQPQHF. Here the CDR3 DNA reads TGTGCCAGCAGTTACACGGGACAGGGATTTCAGCCCCAGCATTTT.

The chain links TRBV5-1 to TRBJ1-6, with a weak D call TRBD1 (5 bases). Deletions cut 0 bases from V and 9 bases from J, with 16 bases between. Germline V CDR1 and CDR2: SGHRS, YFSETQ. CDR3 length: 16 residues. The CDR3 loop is CASSLGTSAAGSPLHF. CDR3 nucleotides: TGCGCCAGCAGCTTGGGGACATCGGCTGCTGGTTCACCCCTCCACTTT.

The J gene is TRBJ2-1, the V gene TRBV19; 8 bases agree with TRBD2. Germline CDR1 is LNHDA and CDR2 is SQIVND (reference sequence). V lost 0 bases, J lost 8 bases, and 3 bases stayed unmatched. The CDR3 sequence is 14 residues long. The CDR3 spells CASSIDSSGYEQFF. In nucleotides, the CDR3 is TGTGCCAGTAGTATAGATTCTAGCGGGTATGAGCAGTTCTTC.

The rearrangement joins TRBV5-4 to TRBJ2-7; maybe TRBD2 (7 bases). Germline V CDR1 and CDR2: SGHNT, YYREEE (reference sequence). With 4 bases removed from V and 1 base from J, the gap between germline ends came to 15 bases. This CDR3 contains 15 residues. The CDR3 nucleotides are TGTGCCAGCAGCCTAAGAGGGGGAGGGTCCTACGAGCAGTACTTC. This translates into CASSLRGGGSYEQYF.

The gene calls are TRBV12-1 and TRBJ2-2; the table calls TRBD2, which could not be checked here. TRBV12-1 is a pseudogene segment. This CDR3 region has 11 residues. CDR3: CATSSAGELFF. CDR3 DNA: TGTGCCACCTCCTCCGCCGGGGAGCTGTTTTTT.

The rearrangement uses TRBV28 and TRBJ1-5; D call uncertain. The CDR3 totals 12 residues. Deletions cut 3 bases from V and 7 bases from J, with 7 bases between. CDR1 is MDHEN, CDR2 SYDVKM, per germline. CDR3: CASSLSVQPQHF. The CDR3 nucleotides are TGTGCCAGCAGTTTGAGTGTCCAGCCCCAGCATTTT.

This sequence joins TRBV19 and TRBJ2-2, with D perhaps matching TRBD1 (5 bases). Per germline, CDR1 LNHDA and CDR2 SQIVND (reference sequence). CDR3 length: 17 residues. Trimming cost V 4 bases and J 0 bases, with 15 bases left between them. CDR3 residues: CASSTPLGRANTGELFF. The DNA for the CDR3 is TGTGCCAGTAGTACCCCGTTGGGCAGGGCGAACACCGGGGAGCTGTTTTTT.

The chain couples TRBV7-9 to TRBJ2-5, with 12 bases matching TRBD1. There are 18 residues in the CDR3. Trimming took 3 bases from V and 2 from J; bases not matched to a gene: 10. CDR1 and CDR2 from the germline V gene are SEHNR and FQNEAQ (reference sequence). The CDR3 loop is CASSFSMGQGARQETQYF. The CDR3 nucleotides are TGTGCCAGCAGCTTTTCGATGGGACAGGGGGCAAGGCAAGAGACCCAGTACTTC.

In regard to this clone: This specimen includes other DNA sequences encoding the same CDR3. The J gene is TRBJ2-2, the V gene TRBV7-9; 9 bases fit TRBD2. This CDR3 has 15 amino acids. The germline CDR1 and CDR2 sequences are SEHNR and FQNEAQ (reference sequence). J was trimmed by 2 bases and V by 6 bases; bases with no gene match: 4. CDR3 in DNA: TGTGCCAGCAGGCCGGGACTAGCTAACACCGGGGAGCTGTTTTTT. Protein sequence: CASRPGLANTGELFF. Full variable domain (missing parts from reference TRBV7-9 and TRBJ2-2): DTGVSQNPRHKITKRGQNVTFRCDPISEHNRLYWYRQTLGQGPEFLTYFQNEAQLEKSRLLSDRFSAERPKGSFSTLEIQRTEQGDSAMYLCASRPGLANTGELFFGEGSRLTVL.

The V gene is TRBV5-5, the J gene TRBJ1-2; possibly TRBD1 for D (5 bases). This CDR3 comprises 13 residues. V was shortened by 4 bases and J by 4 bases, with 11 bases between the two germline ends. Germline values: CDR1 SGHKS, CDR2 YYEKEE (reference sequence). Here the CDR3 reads CASSGRDAYGYTF. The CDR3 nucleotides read TGTGCCAGCAGCGGGAGGGACGCCTATGGCTACACCTTC.

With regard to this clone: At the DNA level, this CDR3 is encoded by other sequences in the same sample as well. The CDR3 reads CAWSVGGNQPQHF. The DNA for the CDR3 is TGTGCCTGGAGTGTGGGGGGGAATCAGCCCCAGCATTTT. V gene TRBV30 combines with J gene TRBJ1-5; D perhaps matches TRBD1 (5 bases). The V end was cut by 0 bases, the J end by 4 bases, with 7 bases between. CDR1 GTSNPN and CDR2 SVGIG come from the germline V gene (reference sequence). This CDR3 has 13 amino acids.

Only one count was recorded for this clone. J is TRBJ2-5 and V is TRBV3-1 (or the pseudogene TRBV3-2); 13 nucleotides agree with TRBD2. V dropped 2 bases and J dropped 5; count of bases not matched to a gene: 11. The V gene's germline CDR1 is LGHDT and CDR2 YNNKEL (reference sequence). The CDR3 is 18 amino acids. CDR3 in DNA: TGTGCCAGCAGCCAAAGACGGGGGACTAGCGGGGTCCTGGAGACCCAGTACTTC. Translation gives CASSQRRGTSGVLETQYF.

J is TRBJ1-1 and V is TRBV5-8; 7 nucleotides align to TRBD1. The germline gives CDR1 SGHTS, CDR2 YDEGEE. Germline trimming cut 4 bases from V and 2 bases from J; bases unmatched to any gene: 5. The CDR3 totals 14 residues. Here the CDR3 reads CASSTGQINTEAFF. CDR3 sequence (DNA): TGTGCCAGCAGCACGGGACAGATAAACACTGAAGCTTTCTTT.

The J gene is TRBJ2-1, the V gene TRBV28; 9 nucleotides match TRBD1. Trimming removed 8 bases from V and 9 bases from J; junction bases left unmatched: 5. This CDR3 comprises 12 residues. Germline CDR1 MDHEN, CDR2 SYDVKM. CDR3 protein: CASGTGGFEQFF. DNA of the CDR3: TGTGCCAGCGGAACAGGGGGCTTTGAGCAGTTCTTC. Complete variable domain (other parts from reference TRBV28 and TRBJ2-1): DVKVTQSSRYLVKRTGEKVFLECVQDMDHENMFWYRQDPGLGLRLIYFSYDVKMKEKGDIPEGYSVSREKKERFSLILESASTNQTSMYLCASGTGGFEQFFGPGTRLTVL.

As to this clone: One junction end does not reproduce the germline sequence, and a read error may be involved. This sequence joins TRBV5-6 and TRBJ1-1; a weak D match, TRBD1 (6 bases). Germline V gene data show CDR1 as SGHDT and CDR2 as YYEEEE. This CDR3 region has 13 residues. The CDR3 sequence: CASSLGLPDRPLF. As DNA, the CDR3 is TGTGCCAGCAGCTTGGGTCTTCCTGACAGGCCTCTCTTT.